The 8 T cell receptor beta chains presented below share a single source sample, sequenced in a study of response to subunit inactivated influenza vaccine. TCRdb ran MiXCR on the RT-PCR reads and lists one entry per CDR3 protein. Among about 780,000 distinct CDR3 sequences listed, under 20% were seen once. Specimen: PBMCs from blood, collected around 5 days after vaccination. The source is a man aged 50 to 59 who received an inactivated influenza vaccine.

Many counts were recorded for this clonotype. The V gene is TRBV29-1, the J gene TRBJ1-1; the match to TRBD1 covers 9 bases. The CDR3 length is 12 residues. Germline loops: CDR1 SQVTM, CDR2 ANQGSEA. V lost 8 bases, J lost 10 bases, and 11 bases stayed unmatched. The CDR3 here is CSIGTGGVGAFF. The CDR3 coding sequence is TGCAGCATTGGAACAGGGGGCGTGGGAGCTTTCTTT.

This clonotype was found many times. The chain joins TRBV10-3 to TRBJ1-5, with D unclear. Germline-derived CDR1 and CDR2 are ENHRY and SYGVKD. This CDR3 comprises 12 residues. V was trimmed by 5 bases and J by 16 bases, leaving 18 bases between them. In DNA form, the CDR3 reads TGTGCCATCAGTTCCAGAGACTTCCCCGAACATTTT. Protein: CAISSRDFPEHF.

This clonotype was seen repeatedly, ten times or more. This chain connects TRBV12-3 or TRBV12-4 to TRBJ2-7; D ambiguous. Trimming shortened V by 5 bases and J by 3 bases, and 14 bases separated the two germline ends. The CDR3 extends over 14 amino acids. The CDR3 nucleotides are TGTGCCAGCAGTCACTCCTCCGGATACTACGAGCAGTACTTC. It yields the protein CASSHSSGYYEQYF.

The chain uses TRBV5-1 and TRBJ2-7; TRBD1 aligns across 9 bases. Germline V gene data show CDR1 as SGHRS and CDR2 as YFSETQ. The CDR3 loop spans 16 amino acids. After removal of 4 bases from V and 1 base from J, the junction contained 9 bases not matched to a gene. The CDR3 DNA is TGCGCCAGCAGCCTAACCGGGACAGGGCGATCCTACGAGCAGTACTTC. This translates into CASSLTGTGRSYEQYF.

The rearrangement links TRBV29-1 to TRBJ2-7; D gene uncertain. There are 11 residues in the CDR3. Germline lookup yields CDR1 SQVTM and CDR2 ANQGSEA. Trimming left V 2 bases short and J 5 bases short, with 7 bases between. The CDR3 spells CSVERLDEQYF. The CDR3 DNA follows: TGCAGCGTTGAACGGCTAGACGAGCAGTACTTC.

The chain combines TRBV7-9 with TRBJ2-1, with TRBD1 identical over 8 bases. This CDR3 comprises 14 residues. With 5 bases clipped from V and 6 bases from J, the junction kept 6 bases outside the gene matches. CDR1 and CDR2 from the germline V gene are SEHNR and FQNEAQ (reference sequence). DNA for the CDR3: TGTGCCAGCAGCGTTGTTACAGGGGGCAATGAGCAGTTCTTC. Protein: CASSVVTGGNEQFF.

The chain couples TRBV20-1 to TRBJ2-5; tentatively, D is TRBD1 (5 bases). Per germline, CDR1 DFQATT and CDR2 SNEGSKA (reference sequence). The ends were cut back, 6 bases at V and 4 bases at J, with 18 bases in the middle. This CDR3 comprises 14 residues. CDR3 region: CSARPRYRRETQYF. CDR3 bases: TGCAGTGCCCGACCCCGGTACAGGCGAGAGACCCAGTACTTC.

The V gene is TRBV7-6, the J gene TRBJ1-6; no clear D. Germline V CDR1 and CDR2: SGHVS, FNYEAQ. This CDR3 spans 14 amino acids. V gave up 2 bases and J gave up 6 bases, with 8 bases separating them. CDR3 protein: CASSLQPSNSPLHF. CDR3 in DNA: TGTGCCAGCAGCTTACAACCGAGTAATTCACCCCTCCACTTT.